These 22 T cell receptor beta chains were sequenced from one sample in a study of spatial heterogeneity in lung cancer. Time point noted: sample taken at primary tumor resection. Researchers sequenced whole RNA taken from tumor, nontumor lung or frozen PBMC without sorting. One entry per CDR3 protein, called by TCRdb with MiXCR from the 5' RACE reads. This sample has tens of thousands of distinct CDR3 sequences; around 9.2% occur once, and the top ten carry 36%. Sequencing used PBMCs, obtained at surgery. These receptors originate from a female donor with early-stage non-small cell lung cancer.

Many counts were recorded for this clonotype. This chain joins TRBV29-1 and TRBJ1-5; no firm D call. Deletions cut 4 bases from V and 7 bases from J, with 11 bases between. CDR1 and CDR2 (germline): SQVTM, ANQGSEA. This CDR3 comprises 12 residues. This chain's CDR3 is CSVGDRRQPQHF. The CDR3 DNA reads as TGCAGCGTTGGGGATAGACGACAGCCCCAGCATTTT.

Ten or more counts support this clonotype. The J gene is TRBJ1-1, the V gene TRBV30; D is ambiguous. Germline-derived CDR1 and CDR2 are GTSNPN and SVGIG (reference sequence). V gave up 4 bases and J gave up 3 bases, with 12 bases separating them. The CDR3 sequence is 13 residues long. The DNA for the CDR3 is TGTGCCTGGACCCTGACCAGAGACACTGAAGCTTTCTTT. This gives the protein CAWTLTRDTEAFF. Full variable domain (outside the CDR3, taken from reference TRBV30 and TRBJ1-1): SQTIHQWPATLVQPVGSPLSLECTVEGTSNPNLYWYRQAAGRGLQLLFYSVGIGQISSEVPQNLSASRPQDRQFILSSKKLLLSDSGFYLCAWTLTRDTEAFFGQGTRLTVV.

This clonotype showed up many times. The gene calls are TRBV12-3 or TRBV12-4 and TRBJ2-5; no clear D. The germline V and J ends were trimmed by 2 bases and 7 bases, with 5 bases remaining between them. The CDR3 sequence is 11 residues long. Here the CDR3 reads CASSLRTTQYF. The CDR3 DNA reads TGTGCCAGCAGTTTACGTACGACCCAGTACTTC.

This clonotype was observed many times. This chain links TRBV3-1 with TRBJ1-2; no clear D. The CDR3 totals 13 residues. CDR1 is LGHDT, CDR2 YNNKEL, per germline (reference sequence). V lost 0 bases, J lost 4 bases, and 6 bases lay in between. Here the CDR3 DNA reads TGTGCCAGCAGCCAAGATCCCCTCTATGGCTACACCTTC. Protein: CASSQDPLYGYTF. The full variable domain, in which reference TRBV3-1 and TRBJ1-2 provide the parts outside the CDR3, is DTAVSQTPKYLVTQMGNDKSIKCEQNLGHDTMYWYKQDSKKFLKIMFSYNNKELIINETVPNRFSPKSPDKAHLNLHINSLELGDSAVYFCASSQDPLYGYTFGSGTRLTVV.

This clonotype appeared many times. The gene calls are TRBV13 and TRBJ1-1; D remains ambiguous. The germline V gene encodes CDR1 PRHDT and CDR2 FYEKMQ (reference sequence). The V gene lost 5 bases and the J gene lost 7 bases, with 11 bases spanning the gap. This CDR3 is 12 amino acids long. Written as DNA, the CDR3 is TGTGCCAGCAGCCGTCAAGGGTTTGAAGCTTTCTTT. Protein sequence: CASSRQGFEAFF.

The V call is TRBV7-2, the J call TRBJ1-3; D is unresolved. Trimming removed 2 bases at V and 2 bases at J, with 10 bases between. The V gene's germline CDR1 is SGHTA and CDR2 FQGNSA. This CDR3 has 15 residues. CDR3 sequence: CASSLSRTPGNTIYF. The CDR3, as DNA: TGTGCCAGCAGCTTAAGTAGAACCCCTGGAAACACCATATATTTT.

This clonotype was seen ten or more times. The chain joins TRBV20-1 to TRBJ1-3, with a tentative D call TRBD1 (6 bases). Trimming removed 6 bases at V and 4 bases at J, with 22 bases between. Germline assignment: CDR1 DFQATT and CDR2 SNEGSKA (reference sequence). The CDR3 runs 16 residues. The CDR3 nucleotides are TGCAGTGCGAGGGGGGGGAGCCAAATCCTCGGAAACACCATATATTTT. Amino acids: CSARGGSQILGNTIYF.

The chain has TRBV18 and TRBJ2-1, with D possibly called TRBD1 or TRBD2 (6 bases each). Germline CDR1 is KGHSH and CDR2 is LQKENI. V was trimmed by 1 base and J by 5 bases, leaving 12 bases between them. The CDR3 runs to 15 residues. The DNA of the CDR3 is TGTGCCAGCTCACCACTTGGAGGGGGGAACAATGAGCAGTTCTTC. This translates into CASSPLGGGNNEQFF.

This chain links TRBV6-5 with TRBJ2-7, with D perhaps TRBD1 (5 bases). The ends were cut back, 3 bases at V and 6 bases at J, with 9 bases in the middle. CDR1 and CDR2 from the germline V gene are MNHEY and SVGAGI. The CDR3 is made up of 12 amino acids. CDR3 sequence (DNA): TGTGCCAGCAGTTATATTAGGGGCGAGCAGTACTTC. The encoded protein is CASSYIRGEQYF.

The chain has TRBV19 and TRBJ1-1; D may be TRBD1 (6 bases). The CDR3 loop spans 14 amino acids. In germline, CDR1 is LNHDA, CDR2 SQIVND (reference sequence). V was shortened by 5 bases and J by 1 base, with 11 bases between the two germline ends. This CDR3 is CASSPGTKNTEAFF. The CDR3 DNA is TGTGCCAGTAGTCCCGGGACAAAGAACACTGAAGCTTTCTTT. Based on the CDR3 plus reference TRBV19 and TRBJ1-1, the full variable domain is DGGITQSPKYLFRKEGQNVTLSCEQNLNHDAMYWYRQDPGQGLRLIYYSQIVNDFQKGDIAEGYSVSREKKESFPLTVTSAQKNPTAFYLCASSPGTKNTEAFFGQGTRLTVV.

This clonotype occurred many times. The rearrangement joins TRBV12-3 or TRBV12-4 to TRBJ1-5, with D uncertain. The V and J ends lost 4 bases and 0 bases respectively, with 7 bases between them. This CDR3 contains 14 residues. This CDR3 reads CASSSGLSNQPQHF. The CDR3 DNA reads TGTGCCAGCAGTTCCGGACTTAGCAATCAGCCCCAGCATTTT.

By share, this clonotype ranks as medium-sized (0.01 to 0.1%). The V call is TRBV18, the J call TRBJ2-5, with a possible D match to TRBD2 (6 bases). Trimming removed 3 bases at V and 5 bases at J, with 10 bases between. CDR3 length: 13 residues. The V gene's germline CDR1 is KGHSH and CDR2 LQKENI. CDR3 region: CASSPGGGETQYF. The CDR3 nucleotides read TGTGCCAGCTCACCCGGAGGAGGGGAGACCCAGTACTTC.

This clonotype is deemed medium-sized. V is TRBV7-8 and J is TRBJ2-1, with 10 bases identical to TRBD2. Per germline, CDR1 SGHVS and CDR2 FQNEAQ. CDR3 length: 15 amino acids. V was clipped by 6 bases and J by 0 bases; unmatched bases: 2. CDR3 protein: CASRSSGSSYNEQFF. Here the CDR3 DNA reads TGTGCCAGCAGATCTAGCGGGAGCTCCTACAATGAGCAGTTCTTC.

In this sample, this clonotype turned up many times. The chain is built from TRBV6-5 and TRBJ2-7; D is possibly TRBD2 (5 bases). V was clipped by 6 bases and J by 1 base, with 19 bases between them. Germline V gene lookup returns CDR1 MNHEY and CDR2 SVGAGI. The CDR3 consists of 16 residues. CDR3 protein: CASSPGVSGSSYEQYF. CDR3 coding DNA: TGTGCCAGCAGCCCCGGGGTAAGCGGATCTTCCTACGAGCAGTACTTC.

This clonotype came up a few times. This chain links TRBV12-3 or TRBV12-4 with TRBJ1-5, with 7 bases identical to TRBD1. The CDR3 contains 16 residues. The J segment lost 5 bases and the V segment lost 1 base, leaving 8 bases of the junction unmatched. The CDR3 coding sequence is TGTGCCAGCAGTTTAGGCGGGGCAGGGGGTGATCAGCCCCAGCATTTT. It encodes CASSLGGAGGDQPQHF.

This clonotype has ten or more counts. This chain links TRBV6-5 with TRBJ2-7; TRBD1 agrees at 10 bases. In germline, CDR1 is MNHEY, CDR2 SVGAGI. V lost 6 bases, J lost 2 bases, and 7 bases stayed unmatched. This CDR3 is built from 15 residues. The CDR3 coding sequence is TGTGCCAGCAGGAAACCGGGACAGGGGACCTACGAGCAGTACTTC. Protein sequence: CASRKPGQGTYEQYF.

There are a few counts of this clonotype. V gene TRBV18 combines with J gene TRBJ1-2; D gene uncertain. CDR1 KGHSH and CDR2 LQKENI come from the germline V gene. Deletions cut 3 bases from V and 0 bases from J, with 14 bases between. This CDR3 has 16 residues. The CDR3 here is CASSPLSGHANYGYTF. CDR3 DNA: TGTGCCAGCTCACCCCTCTCAGGCCACGCTAACTATGGCTACACCTTC.

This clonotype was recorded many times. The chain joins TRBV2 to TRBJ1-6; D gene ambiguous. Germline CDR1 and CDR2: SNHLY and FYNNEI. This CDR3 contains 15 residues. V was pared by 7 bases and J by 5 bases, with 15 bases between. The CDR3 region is CASKQSIHDNSPLHF. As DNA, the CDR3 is TGTGCCAGCAAGCAAAGTATCCACGATAATTCACCCCTCCACTTT.

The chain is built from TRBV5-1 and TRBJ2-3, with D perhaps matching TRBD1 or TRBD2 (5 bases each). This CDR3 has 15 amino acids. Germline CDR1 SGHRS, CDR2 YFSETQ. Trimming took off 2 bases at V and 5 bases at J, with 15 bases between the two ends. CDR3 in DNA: TGCGCCAGCAGCTTTACTAGTGGGGCAGGAGATACGCAGTATTTT. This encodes CASSFTSGAGDTQYF.

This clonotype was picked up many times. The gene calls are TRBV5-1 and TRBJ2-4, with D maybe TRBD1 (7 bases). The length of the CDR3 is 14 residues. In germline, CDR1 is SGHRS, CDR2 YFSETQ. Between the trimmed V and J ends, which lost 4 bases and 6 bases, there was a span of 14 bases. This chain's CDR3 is CASSQFQGGNIQYF. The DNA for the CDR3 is TGCGCCAGCAGCCAATTCCAGGGGGGAAACATTCAGTACTTC. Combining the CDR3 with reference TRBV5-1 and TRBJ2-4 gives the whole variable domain KAGVTQTPRYLIKTRGQQVTLSCSPISGHRSVSWYQQTPGQGLQFLFEYFSETQRNKGNFPGRFSGRQFSNSRSEMNVSTLELGDSALYLCASSQFQGGNIQYFGAGTRLSVL.

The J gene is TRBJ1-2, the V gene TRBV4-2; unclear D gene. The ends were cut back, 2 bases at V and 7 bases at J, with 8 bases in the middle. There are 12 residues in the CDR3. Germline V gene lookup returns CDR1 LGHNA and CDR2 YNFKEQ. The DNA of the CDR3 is TGTGCCAGCAGCCAACCACGGAGTGGCTACACCTTC. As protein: CASSQPRSGYTF.

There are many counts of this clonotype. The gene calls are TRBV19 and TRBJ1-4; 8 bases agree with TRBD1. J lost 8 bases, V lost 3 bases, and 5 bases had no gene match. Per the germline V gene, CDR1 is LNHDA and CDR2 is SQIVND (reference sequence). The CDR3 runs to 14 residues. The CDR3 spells CASSIRGDREKLFF. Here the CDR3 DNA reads TGTGCCAGTAGTATCAGGGGGGACAGGGAAAAACTGTTTTTT.